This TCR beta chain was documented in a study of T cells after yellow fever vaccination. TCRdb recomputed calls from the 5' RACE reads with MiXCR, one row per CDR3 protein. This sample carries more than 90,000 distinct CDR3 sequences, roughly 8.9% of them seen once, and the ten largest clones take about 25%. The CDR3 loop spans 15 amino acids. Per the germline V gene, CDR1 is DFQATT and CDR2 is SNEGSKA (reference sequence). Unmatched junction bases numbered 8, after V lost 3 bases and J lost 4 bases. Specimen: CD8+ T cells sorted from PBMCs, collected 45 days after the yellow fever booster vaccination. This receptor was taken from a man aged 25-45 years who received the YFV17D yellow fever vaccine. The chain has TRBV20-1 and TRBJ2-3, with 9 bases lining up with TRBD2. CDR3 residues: CSASEGTSHPDTQYF. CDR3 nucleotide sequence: TGCAGTGCTAGCGAAGGGACTAGCCACCCAGATACGCAGTATTTT.